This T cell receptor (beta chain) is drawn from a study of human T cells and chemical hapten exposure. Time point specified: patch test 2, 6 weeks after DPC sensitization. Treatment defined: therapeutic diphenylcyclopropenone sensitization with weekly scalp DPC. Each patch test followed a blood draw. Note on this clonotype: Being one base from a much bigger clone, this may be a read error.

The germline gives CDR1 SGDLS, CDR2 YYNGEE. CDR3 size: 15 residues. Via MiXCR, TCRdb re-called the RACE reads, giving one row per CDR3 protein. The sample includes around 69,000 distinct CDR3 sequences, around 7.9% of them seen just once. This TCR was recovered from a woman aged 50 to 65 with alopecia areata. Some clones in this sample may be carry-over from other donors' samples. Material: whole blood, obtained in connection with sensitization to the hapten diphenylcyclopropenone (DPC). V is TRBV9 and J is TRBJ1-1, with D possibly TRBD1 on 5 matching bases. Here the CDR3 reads CASSVDGAVNPEAFF. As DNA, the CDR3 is TGTGCCAGCAGCGTAGACGGGGCCGTGAACCCTGAAGCTTTCTTT.